This T cell receptor (beta chain) was found in a study of response to subunit inactivated influenza vaccine. Study conclusions and caveats: A suggestion made by the authors is that each seasonal influenza vaccination recruits few new T cells.

Germline values: CDR1 MNHEY, CDR2 SVGAGI. V lost 6 bases to trimming and J lost 4 bases, with 9 bases between them. The CDR3 runs 12 residues. This clonotype was observed a handful of times. As yet, its antigen is unknown. TCRdb reprocessed the RT-PCR reads via MiXCR and lists one record per CDR3 protein. The sample records roughly 500,000 distinct CDR3 sequences, less than 30% being singletons. The sequence was obtained from a man in his fifties or sixties who received an inactivated influenza vaccine. The sample was CD4+ T cells sorted from PBMCs, taken 5 days after vaccination. The chain couples TRBV6-5 to TRBJ1-1, with unresolved D. The CDR3 region has the DNA TGTGCCAGCAGAGACGTCGGCACTGAAGCTTTCTTT. Translating gives CASRDVGTEAFF.